This T cell receptor (beta chain) appears in the sequencing data of a study of shared clonotypes between healthy human individuals. Looking at the study overall: The study used three CD4 naive, three CD4 memory, two CD8 naive and one CD8 memory plate per donor.

The V end lost 5 bases, the J end lost 2 bases, and 17 bases lay between the germline ends. Looked up from germline, CDR1 is MDHEN and CDR2 is SYDVKM. This CDR3 comprises 16 residues. The protocol was immunoSEQ multiplex PCR, while the TCRdb copy is restricted to in-frame clones and leaves out a portion. The profile shows about 2.4 million clones, over 85% of them singletons. Regarding the study as a whole: Compared with clonotypes that all four donors shared, non-shared clonotypes had lower generation probabilities. Sequencing depth was predicted to influence how clonotypes are shared among donors. Shared clonotypes: roughly 5% naive CD4, around 3.4% naive CD8, about 2.4% memory CD4, about 0.41% memory CD8.

With regard to this clone: Its antigen remains unknown.

The receptor was isolated from a man aged 18 to 29 in good health. Some clones in this sample may be carry-over from other donors' samples. This rearrangement joins TRBV28 to TRBJ2-3; D possibly uses TRBD1 or TRBD2 (5 bases each). Sequencing was done on a sample of naive CD4+ T cells from PBMCs. The subset here: CD45RA+ positively selected. This CDR3 is CASSLPPGRYTDTQYF. DNA of the CDR3: TGTGCCAGCAGTCTTCCTCCGGGACGGTACACAGATACGCAGTATTTT.